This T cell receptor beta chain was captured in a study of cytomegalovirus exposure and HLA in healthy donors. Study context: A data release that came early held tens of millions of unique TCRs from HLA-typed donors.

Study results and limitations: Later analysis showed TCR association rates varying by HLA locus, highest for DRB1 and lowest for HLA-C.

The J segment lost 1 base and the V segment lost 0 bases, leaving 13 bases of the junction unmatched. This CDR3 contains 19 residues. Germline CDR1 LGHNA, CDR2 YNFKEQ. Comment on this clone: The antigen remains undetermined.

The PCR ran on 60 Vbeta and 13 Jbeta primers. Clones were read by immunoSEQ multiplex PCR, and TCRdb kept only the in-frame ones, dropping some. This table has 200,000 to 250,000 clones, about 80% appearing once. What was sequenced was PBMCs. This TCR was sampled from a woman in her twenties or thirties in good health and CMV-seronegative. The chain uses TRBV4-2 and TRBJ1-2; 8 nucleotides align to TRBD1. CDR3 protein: CASSQDARTGSPFNYGYTF. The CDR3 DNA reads TGTGCCAGCAGCCAAGATGCAAGGACAGGGTCCCCTTTTAACTATGGCTACACCTTC.